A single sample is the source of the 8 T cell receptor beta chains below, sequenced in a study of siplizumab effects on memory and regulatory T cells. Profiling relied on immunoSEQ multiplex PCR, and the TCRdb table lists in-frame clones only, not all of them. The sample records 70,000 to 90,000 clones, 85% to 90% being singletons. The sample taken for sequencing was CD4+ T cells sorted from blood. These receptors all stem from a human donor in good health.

CDR3 bases: TGTGCCAGCAGCTTAGGTCCAGCGGGAGCTGGTTACGAGCAGTACTTC. Translating it yields CASSLGPAGAGYEQYF. This chain joins TRBV7-9 and TRBJ2-7; 8 positions match TRBD2. This CDR3 is built from 16 residues. Trimming took 1 base from V and 4 from J; bases not matched to a gene: 9. CDR1 and CDR2 (germline): SEHNR, FQNEAQ (reference sequence).

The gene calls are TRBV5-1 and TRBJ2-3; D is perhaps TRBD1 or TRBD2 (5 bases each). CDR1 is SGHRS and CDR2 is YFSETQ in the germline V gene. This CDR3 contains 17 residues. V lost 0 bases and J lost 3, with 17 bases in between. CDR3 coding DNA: TGCGCCAGCAGCTTGGCCCCCTCTGGTGGGGGTACAGATACGCAGTATTTT. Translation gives CASSLAPSGGGTDTQYF. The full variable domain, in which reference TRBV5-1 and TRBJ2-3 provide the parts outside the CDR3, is KAGVTQTPRYLIKTRGQQVTLSCSPISGHRSVSWYQQTPGQGLQFLFEYFSETQRNKGNFPGRFSGRQFSNSRSEMNVSTLELGDSALYLCASSLAPSGGGTDTQYFGPGTRLTVL.

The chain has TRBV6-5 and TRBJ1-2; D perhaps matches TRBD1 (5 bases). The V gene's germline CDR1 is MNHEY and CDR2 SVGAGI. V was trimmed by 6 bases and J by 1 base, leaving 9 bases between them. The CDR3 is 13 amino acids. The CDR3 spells CASRPDSNYGYTF. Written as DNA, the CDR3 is TGTGCCAGCAGACCCGACAGTAACTATGGCTACACCTTC.

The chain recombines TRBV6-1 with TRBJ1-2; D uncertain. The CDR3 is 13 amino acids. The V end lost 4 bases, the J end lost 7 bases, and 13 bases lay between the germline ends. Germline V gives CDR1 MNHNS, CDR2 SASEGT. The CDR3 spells CASSAVGSSGYTF. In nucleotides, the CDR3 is TGTGCCAGCAGTGCCGTGGGTAGTAGTGGCTACACCTTC.

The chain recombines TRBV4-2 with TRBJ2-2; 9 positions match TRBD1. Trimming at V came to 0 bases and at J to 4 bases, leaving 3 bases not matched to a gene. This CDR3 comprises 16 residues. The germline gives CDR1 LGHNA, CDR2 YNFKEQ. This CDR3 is CASSQDDRGGTGELFF. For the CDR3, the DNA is TGTGCCAGCAGCCAAGATGACAGGGGGGGCACCGGGGAGCTGTTTTTT.

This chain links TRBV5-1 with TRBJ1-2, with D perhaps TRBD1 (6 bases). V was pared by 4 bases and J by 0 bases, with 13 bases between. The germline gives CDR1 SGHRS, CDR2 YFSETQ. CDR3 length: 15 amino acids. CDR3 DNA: TGCGCCAGCAGCCGACTCAGGGGTACTAACTATGGCTACACCTTC. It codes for CASSRLRGTNYGYTF.

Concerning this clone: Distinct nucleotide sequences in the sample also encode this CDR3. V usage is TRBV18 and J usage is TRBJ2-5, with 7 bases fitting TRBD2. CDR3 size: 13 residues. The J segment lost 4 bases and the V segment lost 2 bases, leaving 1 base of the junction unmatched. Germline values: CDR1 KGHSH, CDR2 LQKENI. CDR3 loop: CASSPGGGETQYF. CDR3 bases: TGTGCCAGCTCACCAGGCGGGGGAGAGACCCAGTACTTC. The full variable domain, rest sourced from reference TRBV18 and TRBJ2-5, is NAGVMQNPRHLVRRRGQEARLRCSPMKGHSHVYWYRQLPEEGLKFMVYLQKENIIDESGMPKERFSAEFPKEGPSILRIQQVVRGDSAAYFCASSPGGGETQYFGPGTRLLVL.

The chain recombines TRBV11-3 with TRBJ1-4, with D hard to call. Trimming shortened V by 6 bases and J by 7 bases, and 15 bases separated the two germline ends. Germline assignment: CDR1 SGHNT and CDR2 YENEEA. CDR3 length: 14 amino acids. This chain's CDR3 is CASSPVSEGEKLFF. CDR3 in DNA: TGTGCCAGCAGTCCAGTGAGTGAGGGTGAAAAACTGTTTTTT. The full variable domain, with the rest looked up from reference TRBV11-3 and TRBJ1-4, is EAGVVQSPRYKIIEKKQPVAFWCNPISGHNTLYWYLQNLGQGPELLIRYENEEAVDDSQLPKDRFSAERLKGVDSTLKIQPAELGDSAVYLCASSPVSEGEKLFFGSGTQLSVL.